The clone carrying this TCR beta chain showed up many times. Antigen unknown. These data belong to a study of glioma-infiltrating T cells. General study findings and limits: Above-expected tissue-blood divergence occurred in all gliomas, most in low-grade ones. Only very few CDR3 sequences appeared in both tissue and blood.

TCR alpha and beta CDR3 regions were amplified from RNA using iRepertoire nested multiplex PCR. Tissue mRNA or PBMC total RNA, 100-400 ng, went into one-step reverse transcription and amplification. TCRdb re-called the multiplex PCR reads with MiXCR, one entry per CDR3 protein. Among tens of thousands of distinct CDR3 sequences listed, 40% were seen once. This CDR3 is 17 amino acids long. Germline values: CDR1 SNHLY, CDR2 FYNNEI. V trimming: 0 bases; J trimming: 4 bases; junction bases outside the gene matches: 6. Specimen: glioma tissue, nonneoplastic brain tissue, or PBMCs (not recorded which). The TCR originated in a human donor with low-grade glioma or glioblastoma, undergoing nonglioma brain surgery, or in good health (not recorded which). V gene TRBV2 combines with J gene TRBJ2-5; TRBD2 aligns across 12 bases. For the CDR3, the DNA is TGTGCCAGCAGTGAAGCGCTAGCGGGGGGGCGTTTAGAGACCCAGTACTTC. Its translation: CASSEALAGGRLETQYF.